This TCR beta chain emerged from a study of T-cell reconstitution after alpha-beta-depleted transplantation in children. Turning to this clonotype: Its matching antigen is unknown. This sequence may be a read error, since a much larger clone differs from it by one base.

This CDR3 has 16 residues. Germline assignment: CDR1 LGHNA and CDR2 YNFKEQ. The V and J ends lost 1 base and 7 bases respectively, with 17 bases between them. For TCRbeta, the library was prepared with unique molecular identifiers. TCRdb called the PCR reads again in MiXCR, with one record for every CDR3 protein. The table includes approximately 490,000 distinct CDR3 sequences, roughly a tenth detected once. Study-level findings and limits: Reportedly, alpha-beta T cells present about two months post-transplant originated from several hundred expanded clones of graft origin. Day-60 TCRbeta diversity that was high in some patients was derived from surviving recipient T cells and thymic progenitors. One year after transplant, T-cell counts and diversity came mostly from newly produced T cells.

The sequence was collected from a child under 10 years old with inherited bone marrow failure, due to receive a stem cell transplant. The source material was PBMCs, sampled before TCRalphabeta/CD19-depleted stem cell transplant. The genes are TRBV4-2 and TRBJ2-1; TRBD1 might be the D (5 bases). The chain's CDR3 is CASSQGRASVLNEQFF. The CDR3 bases are TGTGCCAGCAGCCAAGGCAGGGCTTCAGTCCTAAATGAGCAGTTCTTC.